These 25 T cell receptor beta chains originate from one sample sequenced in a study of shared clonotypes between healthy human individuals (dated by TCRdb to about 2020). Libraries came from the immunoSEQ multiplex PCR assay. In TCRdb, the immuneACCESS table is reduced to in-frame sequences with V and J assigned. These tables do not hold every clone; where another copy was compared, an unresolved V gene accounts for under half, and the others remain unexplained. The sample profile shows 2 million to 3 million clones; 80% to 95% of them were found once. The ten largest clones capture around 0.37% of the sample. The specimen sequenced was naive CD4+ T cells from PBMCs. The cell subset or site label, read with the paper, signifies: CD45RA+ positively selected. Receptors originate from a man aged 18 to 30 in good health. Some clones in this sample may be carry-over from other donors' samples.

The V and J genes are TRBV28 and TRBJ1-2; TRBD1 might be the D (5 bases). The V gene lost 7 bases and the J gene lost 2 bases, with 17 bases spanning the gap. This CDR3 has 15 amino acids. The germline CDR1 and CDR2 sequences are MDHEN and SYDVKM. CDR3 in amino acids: CASTNHGGPNYGYTF. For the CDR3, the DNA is TGTGCCAGCACCAATCATGGGGGACCCAACTATGGCTACACCTTC.

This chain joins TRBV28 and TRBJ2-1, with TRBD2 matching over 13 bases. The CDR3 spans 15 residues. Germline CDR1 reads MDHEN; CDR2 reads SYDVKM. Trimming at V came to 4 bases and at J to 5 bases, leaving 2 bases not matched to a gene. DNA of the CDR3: TGTGCCAGCAGTTCGGGACTAGCGGGAAACAATGAGCAGTTCTTC. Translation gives CASSSGLAGNNEQFF.

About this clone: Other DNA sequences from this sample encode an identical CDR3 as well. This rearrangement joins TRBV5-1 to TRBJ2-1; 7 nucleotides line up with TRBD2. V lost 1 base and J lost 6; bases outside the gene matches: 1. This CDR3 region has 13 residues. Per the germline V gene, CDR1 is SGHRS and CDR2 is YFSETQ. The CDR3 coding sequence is TGCGCCAGCAGCTTGCCGGGGGGCAATGAGCAGTTCTTC. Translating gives CASSLPGGNEQFF.

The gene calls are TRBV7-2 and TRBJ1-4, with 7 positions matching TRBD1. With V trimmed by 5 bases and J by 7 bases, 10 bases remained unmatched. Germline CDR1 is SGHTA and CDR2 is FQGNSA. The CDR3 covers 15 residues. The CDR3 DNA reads TGTGCCAGCAGCGACCGACGACAGGGTGGTGAAAAACTGTTTTTT. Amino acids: CASSDRRQGGEKLFF.

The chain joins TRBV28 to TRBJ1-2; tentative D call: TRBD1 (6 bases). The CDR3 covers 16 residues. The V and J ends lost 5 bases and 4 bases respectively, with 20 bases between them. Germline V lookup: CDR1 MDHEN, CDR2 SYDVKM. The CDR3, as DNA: TGTGCCAGCAGTATCCCTGACGGAGGGGGTGGCTATGGCTACACCTTC. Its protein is CASSIPDGGGGYGYTF.

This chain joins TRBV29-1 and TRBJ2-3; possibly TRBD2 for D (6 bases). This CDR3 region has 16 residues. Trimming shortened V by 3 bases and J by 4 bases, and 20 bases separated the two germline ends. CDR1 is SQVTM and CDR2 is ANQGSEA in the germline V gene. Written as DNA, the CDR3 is TGCAGCGTTGAGACCCGGACTACGCCTAGTGCAGATACGCAGTATTTT. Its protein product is CSVETRTTPSADTQYF.

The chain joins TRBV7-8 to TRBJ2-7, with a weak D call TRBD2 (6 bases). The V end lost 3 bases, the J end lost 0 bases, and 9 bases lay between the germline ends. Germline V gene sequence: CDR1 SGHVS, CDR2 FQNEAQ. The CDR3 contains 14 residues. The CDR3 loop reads CASSFRRDSYEQYF. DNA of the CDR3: TGTGCCAGCAGCTTTCGGCGGGACTCCTACGAGCAGTACTTC.

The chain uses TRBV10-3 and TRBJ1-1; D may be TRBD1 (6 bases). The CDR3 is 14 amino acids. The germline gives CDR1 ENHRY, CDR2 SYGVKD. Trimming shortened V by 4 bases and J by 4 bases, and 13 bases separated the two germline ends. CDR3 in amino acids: CAISVQGGSTEAFF. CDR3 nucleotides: TGTGCCATCAGTGTACAGGGAGGGTCCACTGAAGCTTTCTTT.

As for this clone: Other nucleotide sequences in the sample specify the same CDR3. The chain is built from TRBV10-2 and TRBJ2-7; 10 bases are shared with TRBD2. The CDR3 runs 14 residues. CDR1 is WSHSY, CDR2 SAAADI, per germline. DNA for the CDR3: TGCGCAAGCGCGGGTACTAGCGGGACTTACGAGCAGTACTTC. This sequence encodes CASAGTSGTYEQYF.

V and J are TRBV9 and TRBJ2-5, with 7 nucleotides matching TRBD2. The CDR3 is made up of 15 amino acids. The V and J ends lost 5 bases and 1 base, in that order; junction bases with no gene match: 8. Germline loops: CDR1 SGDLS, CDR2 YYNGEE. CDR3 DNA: TGTGCCAGCAGGAGGGGTGCTAGCGGCCAAGAGACCCAGTACTTC. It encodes CASRRGASGQETQYF.

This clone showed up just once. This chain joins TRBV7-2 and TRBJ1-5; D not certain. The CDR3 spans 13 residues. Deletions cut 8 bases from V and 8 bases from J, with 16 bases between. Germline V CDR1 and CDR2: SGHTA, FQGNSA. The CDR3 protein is CASASGGFEPQHF. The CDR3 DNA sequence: TGTGCCAGCGCTAGCGGCGGGTTTGAGCCCCAGCATTTT.

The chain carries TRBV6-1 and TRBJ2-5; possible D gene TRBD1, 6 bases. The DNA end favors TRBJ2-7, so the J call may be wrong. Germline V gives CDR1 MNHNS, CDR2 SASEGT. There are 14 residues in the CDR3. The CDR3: CASSRDTRAYEQYF. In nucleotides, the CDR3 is TGTGCCAGCAGCCGGGACACCCGCGCCTACGAGCAGTACTTC.

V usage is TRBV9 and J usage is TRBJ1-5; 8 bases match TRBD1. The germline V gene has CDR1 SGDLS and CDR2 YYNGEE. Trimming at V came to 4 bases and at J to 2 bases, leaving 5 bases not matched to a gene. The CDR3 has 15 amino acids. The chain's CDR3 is CASSRSGGGNQPQHF. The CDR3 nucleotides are TGTGCCAGCAGCAGATCAGGGGGCGGCAATCAGCCCCAGCATTTT.

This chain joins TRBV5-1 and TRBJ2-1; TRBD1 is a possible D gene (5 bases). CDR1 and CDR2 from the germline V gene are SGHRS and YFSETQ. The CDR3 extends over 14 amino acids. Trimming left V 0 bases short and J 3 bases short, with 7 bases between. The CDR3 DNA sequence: TGCGCCAGCAGCTTGGGACAGTTCTACAATGAGCAGTTCTTC. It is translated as CASSLGQFYNEQFF.

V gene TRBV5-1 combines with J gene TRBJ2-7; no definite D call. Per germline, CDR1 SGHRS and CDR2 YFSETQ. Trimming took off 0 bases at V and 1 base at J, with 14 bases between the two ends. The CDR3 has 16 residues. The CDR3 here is CASSLDIGPGSYEQYF. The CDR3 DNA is TGCGCCAGCAGCTTGGATATAGGCCCTGGTTCCTACGAGCAGTACTTC.

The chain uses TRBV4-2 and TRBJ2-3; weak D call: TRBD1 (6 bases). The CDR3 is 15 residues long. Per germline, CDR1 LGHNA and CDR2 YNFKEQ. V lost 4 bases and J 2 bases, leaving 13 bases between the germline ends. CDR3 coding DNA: TGTGCCAGCAGCCCTAAACAGGGATACACAGATACGCAGTATTTT. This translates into CASSPKQGYTDTQYF.

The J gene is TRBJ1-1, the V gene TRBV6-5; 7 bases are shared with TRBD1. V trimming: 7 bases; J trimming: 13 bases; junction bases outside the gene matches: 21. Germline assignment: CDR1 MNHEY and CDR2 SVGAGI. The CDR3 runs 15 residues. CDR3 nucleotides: TGTGCCAGCAACCCTACTACAGGGGCCTCCCCGAGGTATTTCTTT. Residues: CASNPTTGASPRYFF.

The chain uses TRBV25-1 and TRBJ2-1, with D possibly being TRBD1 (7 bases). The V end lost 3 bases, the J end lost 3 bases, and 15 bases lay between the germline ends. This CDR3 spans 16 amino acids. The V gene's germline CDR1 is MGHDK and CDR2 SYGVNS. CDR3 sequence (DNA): TGTGCCAGCAGTGATCTGACAGGGAGGAGCTACAATGAGCAGTTCTTC. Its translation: CASSDLTGRSYNEQFF.

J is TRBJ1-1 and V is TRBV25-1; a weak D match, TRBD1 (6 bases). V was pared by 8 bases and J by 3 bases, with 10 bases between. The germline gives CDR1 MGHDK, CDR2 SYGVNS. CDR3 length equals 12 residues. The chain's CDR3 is CASEGQYTEAFF. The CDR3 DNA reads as TGTGCCAGCGAAGGACAGTACACTGAAGCTTTCTTT.

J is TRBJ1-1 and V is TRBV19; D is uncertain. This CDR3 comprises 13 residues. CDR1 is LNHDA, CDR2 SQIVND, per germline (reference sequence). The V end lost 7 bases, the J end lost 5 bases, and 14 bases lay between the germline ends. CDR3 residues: CASMNPLATEAFF. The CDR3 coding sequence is TGTGCCAGTATGAACCCTTTGGCGACTGAAGCTTTCTTT.

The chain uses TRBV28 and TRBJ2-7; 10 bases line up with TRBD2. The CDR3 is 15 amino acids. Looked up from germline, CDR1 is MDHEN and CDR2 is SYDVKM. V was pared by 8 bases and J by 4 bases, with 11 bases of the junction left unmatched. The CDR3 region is CASQVLAGAVYEQYF. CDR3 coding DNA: TGTGCCAGCCAAGTCCTAGCGGGAGCAGTTTACGAGCAGTACTTC.

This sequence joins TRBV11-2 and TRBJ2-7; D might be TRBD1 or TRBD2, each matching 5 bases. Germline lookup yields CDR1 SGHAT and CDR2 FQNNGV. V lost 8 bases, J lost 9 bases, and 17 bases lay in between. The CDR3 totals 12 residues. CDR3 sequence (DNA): TGTGCCAGCTCCCGAGAGGGGATAAGGCAGTACTTC. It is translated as CASSREGIRQYF.

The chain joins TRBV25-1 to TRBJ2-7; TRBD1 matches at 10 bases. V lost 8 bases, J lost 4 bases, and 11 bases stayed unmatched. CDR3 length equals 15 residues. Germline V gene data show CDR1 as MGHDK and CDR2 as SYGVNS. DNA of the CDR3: TGTGCCAGCGCCCTTGCGGGACAGGGGAGATACGAGCAGTACTTC. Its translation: CASALAGQGRYEQYF.

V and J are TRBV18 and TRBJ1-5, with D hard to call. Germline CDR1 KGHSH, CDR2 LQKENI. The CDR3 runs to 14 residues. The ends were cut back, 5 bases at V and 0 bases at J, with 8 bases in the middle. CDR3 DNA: TGTGCCAGCTCAGACACGAATAGCAATCAGCCCCAGCATTTT. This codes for CASSDTNSNQPQHF.

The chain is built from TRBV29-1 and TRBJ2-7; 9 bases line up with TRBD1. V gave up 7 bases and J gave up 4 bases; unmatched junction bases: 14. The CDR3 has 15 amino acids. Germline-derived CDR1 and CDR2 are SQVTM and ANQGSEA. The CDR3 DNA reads TGCAGCGCCCGCCGTGGGGCGGGACAGGGATACGAGCAGTACTTC. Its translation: CSARRGAGQGYEQYF.